The T cell receptor beta chain under discussion was sequenced for a study of cytomegalovirus exposure and HLA in healthy donors. About the study: For the approximately 400 genotyped donors, roughly 80% fell within the Caucasian-associated ancestry cluster. Study-wide findings and caveats: Published work reported that the classifier diagnosed cytomegalovirus status with high specificity and sensitivity. Later examination showed HLA-associated TCR beta chains had greater clonal expansion than equally common others.

Details on this clone: The target antigen is unknown.

Germline V gene data show CDR1 as LGHNT and CDR2 as FRNRAP. The CDR3 covers 13 residues. Everyone who donated was a healthy bone marrow donor. The study ran its PCR with 60 Vbeta and 13 Jbeta primers. Libraries were prepared by immunoSEQ multiplex PCR; TCRdb keeps only in-frame clonotypes and omits some of them. The table lists around 67,000 clones, over 60% of them singletons, with approximately 3% in the top ten. This TCR derives from a woman between 45 and 65 years old in good health and CMV-seronegative. This sequence joins TRBV12-5 and TRBJ2-5; 7 bases map to TRBD2. TRBJ2-7 matches the DNA end more closely, so the J call is doubtful. The sample was PBMCs. This chain's CDR3 is CASGLAGGSEQYF. The CDR3 DNA sequence: TGTGCTAGTGGTTTAGCCGGGGGGAGCGAGCAGTACTTC.